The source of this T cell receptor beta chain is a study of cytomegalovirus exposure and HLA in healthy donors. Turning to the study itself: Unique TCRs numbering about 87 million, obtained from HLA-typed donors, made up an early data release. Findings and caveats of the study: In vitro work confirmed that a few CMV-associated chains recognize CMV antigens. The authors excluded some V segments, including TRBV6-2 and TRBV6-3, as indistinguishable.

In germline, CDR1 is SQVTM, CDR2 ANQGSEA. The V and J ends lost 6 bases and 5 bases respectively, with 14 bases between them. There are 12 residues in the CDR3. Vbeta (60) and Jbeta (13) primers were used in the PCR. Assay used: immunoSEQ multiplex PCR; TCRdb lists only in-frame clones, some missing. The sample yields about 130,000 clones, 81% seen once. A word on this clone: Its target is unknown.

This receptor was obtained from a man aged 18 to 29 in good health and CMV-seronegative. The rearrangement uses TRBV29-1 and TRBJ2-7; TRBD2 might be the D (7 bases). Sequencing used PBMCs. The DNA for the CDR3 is TGCAGCGTCTTTAGGGGGGGCCACGAGCAGTACTTC. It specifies CSVFRGGHEQYF.